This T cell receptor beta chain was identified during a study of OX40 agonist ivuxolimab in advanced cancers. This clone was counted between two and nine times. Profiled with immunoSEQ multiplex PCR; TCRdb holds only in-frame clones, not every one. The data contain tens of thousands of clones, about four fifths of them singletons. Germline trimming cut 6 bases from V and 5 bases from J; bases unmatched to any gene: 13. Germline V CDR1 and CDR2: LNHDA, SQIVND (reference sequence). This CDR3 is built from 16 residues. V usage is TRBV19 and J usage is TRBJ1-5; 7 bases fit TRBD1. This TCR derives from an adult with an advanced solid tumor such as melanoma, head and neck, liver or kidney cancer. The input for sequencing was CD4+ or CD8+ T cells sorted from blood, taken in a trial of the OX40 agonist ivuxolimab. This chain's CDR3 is CASRDPSTGKHQPQHF. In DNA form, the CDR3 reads TGTGCCAGTAGGGACCCCTCGACAGGGAAGCATCAGCCCCAGCATTTT.